The next 18 T cell receptor beta chains were all read from a single sample in a study of blood T cell repertoires in COVID-19. Repertoires were generated with immunoSEQ multiplex PCR, while TCRdb's copy carries only in-frame clones and drops some. The sample has 250,000 to 350,000 clones; 70% to 90% are singletons. The sequenced sample consisted of PBMCs or T cells enriched from blood (not recorded which). The origin of the receptors is a woman under 30 who had recovered from COVID-19.

The V gene is TRBV28, the J gene TRBJ1-3; weak D call: TRBD1 (6 bases). V was clipped by 5 bases and J by 4 bases, with 18 bases between them. Germline V gives CDR1 MDHEN, CDR2 SYDVKM. The CDR3 loop spans 16 amino acids. Written as DNA, the CDR3 is TGTGCCAGCAGTCTCAATTCCGGGACACTAGGAAACACCATATATTTT. This translates into CASSLNSGTLGNTIYF.

The chain links TRBV5-5 to TRBJ1-3; unclear D gene. Germline V gene sequence: CDR1 SGHKS, CDR2 YYEKEE (reference sequence). This CDR3 region has 18 residues. V lost 1 base and J lost 2, with 19 bases in between. The CDR3 spells CASSLSSFGVIAGNTIYF. In nucleotides, the CDR3 is TGTGCCAGCAGCTTGTCTTCTTTCGGGGTCATCGCTGGAAACACCATATATTTT.

The chain combines TRBV4-1 with TRBJ1-5; D not certain. V lost 0 bases, J lost 9 bases, and 12 bases lay in between. The CDR3 runs 14 residues. CDR1 MGHRA and CDR2 YSYEKL come from the germline V gene. DNA of the CDR3: TGCGCCAGCAGCCAAGATCGGGGTGATCGGCCCCAGCATTTT. It is translated as CASSQDRGDRPQHF.

V gene TRBV30 combines with J gene TRBJ2-7; possible D gene TRBD1, 5 bases. Germline V gene data show CDR1 as GTSNPN and CDR2 as SVGIG (reference sequence). The CDR3 has 15 residues. Trimming took 3 bases from V and 5 from J, leaving 20 bases between them. CDR3 region: CAWRFRALQGHEQYF. DNA of the CDR3: TGTGCCTGGAGGTTCAGGGCCCTTCAAGGCCACGAGCAGTACTTC.

The CDR3 loop reads CASSQDHSRTRIPYEQYF. CDR3 nucleotides: TGTGCCAGCAGCCAAGATCACTCCAGGACTAGGATACCCTACGAGCAGTACTTC. The rearrangement uses TRBV4-2 and TRBJ2-7; 7 positions match TRBD2. Trimming at V came to 0 bases and at J to 2 bases, leaving 13 bases not matched to a gene. The length of the CDR3 is 18 residues. The germline V gene has CDR1 LGHNA and CDR2 YNFKEQ.

This rearrangement joins TRBV4-1 to TRBJ1-1; tentative D call: TRBD1 (5 bases). V lost 1 base and J 1 base, leaving 7 bases between the germline ends. Germline CDR1 reads MGHRA; CDR2 reads YSYEKL. This CDR3 has 14 residues. The CDR3 reads CASSQGQPNTEAFF. CDR3 coding DNA: TGCGCCAGCAGCCAAGGACAGCCGAACACTGAAGCTTTCTTT.

On this clone itself: This CDR3 is also generated by other DNA sequences in the sample. The rearrangement joins TRBV11-2 to TRBJ1-1; D uncertain. Trimming took off 3 bases at V and 1 base at J, with 6 bases between the two ends. The germline V gene encodes CDR1 SGHAT and CDR2 FQNNGV. CDR3 length: 13 amino acids. CDR3 DNA sequence: TGTGCCAGCAGCTTCAATAGGAACACTGAAGCTTTCTTT. Its protein product is CASSFNRNTEAFF.

The genes are TRBV7-3 and TRBJ1-1, with D tentatively TRBD1 (5 bases). Germline loops: CDR1 SGHTA, CDR2 FQGTGA. V was pared by 0 bases and J by 4 bases, with 12 bases between. This CDR3 spans 15 amino acids. CDR3 DNA: TGTGCCAGCAGCTTAACTTCCGGGGGTGGCACTGAAGCTTTCTTT. This gives the protein CASSLTSGGGTEAFF. The full variable domain, rest sourced from reference TRBV7-3 and TRBJ1-1, is GAGVSQTPSNKVTEKGKYVELRCDPISGHTALYWYRQSLGQGPEFLIYFQGTGAADDSGLPNDRFFAVRPEGSVSTLKIQRTERGDSAVYLCASSLTSGGGTEAFFGQGTRLTVV.

J is TRBJ1-1 and V is TRBV4-1; tentatively, D is TRBD1 (5 bases). Trimming removed 1 base from V and 5 bases from J, with 17 bases in between. The CDR3 totals 16 residues. Germline values: CDR1 MGHRA, CDR2 YSYEKL. The CDR3 loop is CASSQGPGRRGTEAFF. The CDR3 DNA follows: TGCGCCAGCAGCCAAGGGCCAGGGAGGCGAGGGACTGAAGCTTTCTTT.

The chain uses TRBV7-6 and TRBJ2-3; 11 bases fit TRBD2. This CDR3 has 18 residues. Germline V gives CDR1 SGHVS, CDR2 FNYEAQ. J lost 3 bases, V lost 6 bases, and 14 bases had no gene match. CDR3 loop: CASSKRPGTSGDTDTQYF. In DNA form, the CDR3 reads TGTGCCAGCAGTAAAAGACCCGGGACTAGCGGAGATACAGATACGCAGTATTTT.

This chain connects TRBV10-3 to TRBJ1-1; 7 bases map to TRBD1. CDR1 ENHRY and CDR2 SYGVKD come from the germline V gene. The CDR3 length is 15 residues. V gave up 6 bases and J gave up 3 bases; unmatched junction bases: 10. The DNA of the CDR3 is TGTGCCATCAGCCGACAGGGTATTGAGGACACTGAAGCTTTCTTT. Its translation is CAISRQGIEDTEAFF.

The CDR3 spells CASSQEGFDRGPDNEQFF. The CDR3 coding sequence is TGCGCCAGCAGCCAAGAAGGTTTTGACAGGGGGCCCGACAATGAGCAGTTCTTC. The chain employs TRBV4-1 and TRBJ2-1; TRBD1 aligns across 10 bases. The CDR3 has 18 residues. The V gene's germline CDR1 is MGHRA and CDR2 YSYEKL. V trimming: 0 bases; J trimming: 5 bases; junction bases outside the gene matches: 10.

Remarks on this clone: Other DNA sequences within the sample encode an identical CDR3. J is TRBJ1-1 and V is TRBV3-1 (or the pseudogene TRBV3-2); tentatively, D is TRBD1 (5 bases). Germline V gene data show CDR1 as LGHDT and CDR2 as YNNKEL (reference sequence). The CDR3 loop spans 14 amino acids. Trimming pared 5 bases from V and 1 base from J, leaving 11 bases between. CDR3 in amino acids: CASSWGGTNTEAFF. The DNA for the CDR3 is TGTGCCAGCAGCTGGGGGGGGACGAACACTGAAGCTTTCTTT.

In the case of this clone: Its ends do not fully match the called genes, so a read error is possible. The rearrangement links TRBV11-2 to TRBJ2-7; 8 bases are shared with TRBD1. This CDR3 spans 19 amino acids. Looked up from germline, CDR1 is SGHAT and CDR2 is FQNNGV. The chain's CDR3 is CASSLDGLNRDRLAYEQYF. CDR3 DNA: TGTGCCAGCAGCCTAGACGGCCTAAACCGGGACAGGCTCGCCTACGAGCAGTACTTC. Full variable domain (missing parts from reference TRBV11-2 and TRBJ2-7): EAGVAQSPRYKIIEKRQSVAFWCNPISGHATLYWYQQILGQGPKLLIQFQNNGVVDDSQLPKDRFSAERLKGVDSTLKIQPAKLEDSAVYLCASSLDGLNRDRLAYEQYFGPGTRLTVT.

J is TRBJ1-1 and V is TRBV30; TRBD1 might be the D (5 bases). V was clipped by 8 bases and J by 3 bases, with 19 bases between them. The length of the CDR3 is 14 residues. Germline CDR1 and CDR2: GTSNPN and SVGIG (reference sequence). CDR3 sequence reads: CARKRGSRDTEAFF. DNA of the CDR3: TGTGCCCGTAAAAGGGGAAGTAGGGACACTGAAGCTTTCTTT.

This sequence joins TRBV5-1 and TRBJ2-6; TRBD1 aligns across 8 bases. Germline V lookup: CDR1 SGHRS, CDR2 YFSETQ. The CDR3 is 17 residues long. V was clipped by 4 bases and J by 0 bases; unmatched bases: 6. CDR3 loop: CASSPGQAPSGANVLTF. Written as DNA, the CDR3 is TGCGCCAGCAGCCCGGGACAGGCCCCCTCTGGGGCCAACGTCCTGACTTTC.

This clone was picked up a small number of times. This chain connects TRBV9 to TRBJ2-1; 7 bases match TRBD1. The germline CDR1 and CDR2 sequences are SGDLS and YYNGEE. CDR3 size: 15 residues. The junction had 9 bases not matched to a gene; V was cut back by 6 bases and J by 3 bases. The chain's CDR3 is CASKEGDSDYNEQFF. As DNA, the CDR3 is TGTGCCAGCAAAGAGGGGGACAGTGACTACAATGAGCAGTTCTTC.

V and J are TRBV27 and TRBJ2-7; TRBD1 aligns across 9 bases. J was trimmed by 3 bases and V by 5 bases; bases with no gene match: 2. This CDR3 has 13 amino acids. The germline CDR1 and CDR2 sequences are MNHEY and SMNVEV (reference sequence). This chain's CDR3 is CASSPGQGYEQYF. Here the CDR3 DNA reads TGTGCCAGCAGTCCGGGACAGGGCTACGAGCAGTACTTC.